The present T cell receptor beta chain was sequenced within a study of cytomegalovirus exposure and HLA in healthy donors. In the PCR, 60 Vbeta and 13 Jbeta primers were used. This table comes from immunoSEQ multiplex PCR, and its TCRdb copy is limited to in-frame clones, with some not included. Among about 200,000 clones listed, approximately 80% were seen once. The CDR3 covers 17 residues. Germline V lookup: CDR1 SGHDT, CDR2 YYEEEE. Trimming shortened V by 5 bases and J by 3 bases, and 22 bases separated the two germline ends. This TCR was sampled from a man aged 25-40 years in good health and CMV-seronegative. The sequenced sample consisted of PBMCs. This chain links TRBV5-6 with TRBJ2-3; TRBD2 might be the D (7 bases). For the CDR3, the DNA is TGTGCCAGCAGTTGGGGGCGGGGGATAAGGGAAACAGATACGCAGTATTTT. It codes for CASSWGRGIRETDTQYF.